These T cell receptor beta chains were read from a single sample in a study of T-cell reconstitution after alpha-beta-depleted transplantation in children. TCRdb processed the PCR reads anew with MiXCR; each CDR3 protein has one entry. Of almost 400,000 distinct CDR3 sequences in the sample, roughly 21% were seen once. The material sequenced was PBMCs from the stem cell graft donor, taken from the stem cell graft. These receptors were obtained from a human donor who donated a stem cell graft to a child with acute myeloid leukemia. Both conserved end residues are trimmed from each CDR3. The D gene is left open where the match is weak.

D | J | length | V | CDR3
. | TRBJ2-3 | 14 | TRBV5-4 | ASSYQFSGQTDTQY
TRBD1 | TRBJ1-1 | 13 | TRBV6-5 | ASSYRQGDGTEAF
. | TRBJ2-5 | 11 | TRBV29-1 | SATPGNGETQY
TRBD2 | TRBJ2-3 | 10 | TRBV20-1 | SARAGGGLQY
. | TRBJ1-1 | 10 | TRBV29-1 | SVDREDTEAF
. | TRBJ2-1 | 16 | TRBV3-1 | ASSQDRGLRSSYNEQF
. | TRBJ1-2 | 12 | TRBV28 | ASSLIVEIYGYT
. | TRBJ2-5 | 12 | TRBV27 | ASSLSIDWETQY
. | TRBJ2-7 | 14 | TRBV12-3/TRBV12-4 | ASSFGGLRSSYEQY
. | TRBJ1-1 | 11 | TRBV29-1 | SVGITLNTEAF
TRBD2 | TRBJ2-7 | 14 | TRBV20-1 | SADKFTSGISREQY
TRBD2 | TRBJ2-1 | 14 | TRBV5-5 | ASSGSGTRDYNEQF
TRBD2 | TRBJ2-1 | 14 | TRBV12-3/TRBV12-4 | ASSSAGTSGSGEQF